This T cell receptor (beta chain) was documented in a study of T cell responses to AZD1222 COVID-19 vaccine. Study-level points and caveats: Targeting of unmutated variant regions was reportedly seen in nearly half of spike-specific TCRs. The donor cohort was predominantly white British with a female majority, and clonal diversity may have been underestimated. Dominant CD4 TCR responses targeted spike regions 160-218 and 743-854. Spike-specific TCR breadth and depth went up after people got two AZD1222 doses.

TCRdb's table, derived via immunoSEQ multiplex PCR, lists solely in-frame clones and lacks some. This table holds roughly 100,000 clones, around 87% found once. Worth noting for this clone: As yet, its antigen is unknown.

The germline V and J ends were trimmed by 10 bases and 0 bases, with 13 bases remaining between them. The germline CDR1 and CDR2 sequences are LNHDA and SQIVND (reference sequence). The CDR3 contains 14 residues. The starting material was peripheral blood, obtained on day 0 of AZD1222 vaccination. This sequence originates from an adult in good health. The J gene is TRBJ2-1, the V gene TRBV19; no definite D call. CDR3 nucleotide sequence: TGTGCCACCTCGGATGCCAGCTCCTACAATGAGCAGTTCTTC. The encoded protein is CATSDASSYNEQFF.